This T cell receptor beta chain is from a study of blood T cell repertoires in COVID-19. Study-level background: Whether acute or convalescent, the COVID-19 samples came from the United States, Italy and Spain. From T cells, B-cell-depleted T cells, or PBMCs came the material, which was cDNA or gDNA.

Per the authors' pipeline: Reference gene primers were amplified, and this amplification served to estimate nucleated cell counts. TCRdb's table, derived via immunoSEQ multiplex PCR, lists solely in-frame clones and lacks some. Clone size and V and J calls were adopted from that table, with D and trimming inferred from the DNA. The sample contains fewer than 70,000 clones, about nine tenths of which appear only once. V was clipped by 4 bases and J by 5 bases; unmatched bases: 16. The CDR3 length is 17 residues. Germline CDR1 reads SQVTM; CDR2 reads ANQGSEA. Sequenced input: peripheral blood. The chain uses TRBV29-1 and TRBJ1-2, with 10 bases identical to TRBD1. This receptor was identified in a man aged 45 to 65 with active COVID-19. The CDR3 loop is CSVAKLGTGERWYGYTF. CDR3 nucleotides: TGCAGCGTTGCCAAATTAGGGACAGGGGAAAGATGGTATGGCTACACCTTC.